The present T cell receptor beta chain was sequenced within a study of blood T cell repertoires in COVID-19. Measured with immunoSEQ multiplex PCR; TCRdb has only the in-frame clones, and not every one. The table has roughly 320,000 clones, approximately 90% seen once. The V and J ends lost 4 bases and 2 bases respectively, with 15 bases between them. CDR3 length equals 16 residues. The germline V gene has CDR1 SGHDT and CDR2 YYEEEE. The TCR comes from a man between 25 and 39 years old who had recovered from COVID-19. The sequenced sample was PBMCs or T cells enriched from blood (not recorded which). The rearrangement joins TRBV5-6 to TRBJ1-4; TRBD1 is a possible D gene (6 bases). CDR3 sequence: CASSPNRQATNEKLFF. The DNA of the CDR3 is TGTGCCAGCAGCCCCAATCGACAGGCCACTAATGAAAAACTGTTTTTT.